This paragraph covers one T cell receptor beta chain sequence. The source of the sample is a study of cytomegalovirus exposure and HLA in healthy donors. This CDR3 comprises 18 residues. Germline V gene sequence: CDR1 LGHNA, CDR2 YNFKEQ. J gave up 6 bases and V 2 bases, and 13 bases lay outside the gene matches. Data came from immunoSEQ multiplex PCR; TCRdb stores just in-frame clones and leaves some out. The sample holds 110,000 or so clones; around 86% are singletons and the top ten take approximately 4.9%. V gene TRBV4-2 combines with J gene TRBJ2-3, with 11 bases that match TRBD1. This clonotype was obtained from a man younger than 35 in good health and CMV-seronegative. The sample consisted of PBMCs. CDR3 loop: CASSQHGPGQGAEDTQYF. For the CDR3, the DNA is TGTGCCAGCAGCCAACACGGCCCCGGACAGGGGGCGGAGGATACGCAGTATTTT.